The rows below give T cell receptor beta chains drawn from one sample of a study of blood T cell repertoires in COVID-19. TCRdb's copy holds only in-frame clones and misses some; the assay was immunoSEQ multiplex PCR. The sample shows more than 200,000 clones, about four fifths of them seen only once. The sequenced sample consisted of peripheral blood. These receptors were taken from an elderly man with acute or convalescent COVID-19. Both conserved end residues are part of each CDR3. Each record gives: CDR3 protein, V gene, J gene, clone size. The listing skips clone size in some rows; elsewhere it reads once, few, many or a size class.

CDR3 protein: CATSRDRDRLSRSYGYTF
V gene: TRBV15
J gene: TRBJ1-2
clone size: -

CDR3 protein: CASSQGQGASTQYF
V gene: TRBV6-6
J gene: TRBJ2-3
clone size: -

CDR3 protein: CASTGQLTSEQFF
V gene: TRBV25-1
J gene: TRBJ2-1
clone size: once

CDR3 protein: CASSLDQGGTEAFF
V gene: TRBV5-1
J gene: TRBJ1-1
clone size: -

CDR3 protein: CASSQTGPPLHF
V gene: TRBV2
J gene: TRBJ1-6
clone size: -

CDR3 protein: CASSPWGQGDSPLHF
V gene: TRBV7-9
J gene: TRBJ1-6
clone size: -

CDR3 protein: CATIFRTGAALNEKLFF
V gene: TRBV24-1
J gene: TRBJ1-4
clone size: -

CDR3 protein: CASSQEGGVSNQPQHF
V gene: TRBV4-1
J gene: TRBJ1-5
clone size: -

CDR3 protein: CASSPPNRGETQYF
V gene: TRBV18
J gene: TRBJ2-5
clone size: -

CDR3 protein: CASSQVSRTQYF
V gene: TRBV14
J gene: TRBJ2-5
clone size: -

CDR3 protein: CASSLSWGVRTEAFF
V gene: TRBV5-5
J gene: TRBJ1-1
clone size: -

CDR3 protein: CASGSGEGTEAFF
V gene: TRBV12-5
J gene: TRBJ1-1
clone size: -

CDR3 protein: CATSEPPGLASRRDEQFF
V gene: TRBV24-1
J gene: TRBJ2-1
clone size: once

CDR3 protein: CASSSGRTGTQYF
V gene: TRBV5-6
J gene: TRBJ2-3
clone size: -

CDR3 protein: CASSDWPGGGGELFF
V gene: TRBV10-2
J gene: TRBJ2-2
clone size: -

CDR3 protein: CASSLQGYYGYTF
V gene: TRBV7-9
J gene: TRBJ1-2
clone size: -

CDR3 protein: CASSLRSGTEAFF
V gene: TRBV27
J gene: TRBJ1-1
clone size: -

CDR3 protein: CASSEAPPPGYYGYTF
V gene: TRBV6-1
J gene: TRBJ1-2
clone size: -

CDR3 protein: CASRSRPGLAQGYTF
V gene: TRBV5-1
J gene: TRBJ1-2
clone size: -

CDR3 protein: CASRSPGQVYGYTF
V gene: TRBV5-1
J gene: TRBJ1-2
clone size: -

CDR3 protein: CASSLSVEAGSNQPQHF
V gene: TRBV7-6
J gene: TRBJ1-5
clone size: -

CDR3 protein: CATSDRTNTEAFF
V gene: TRBV6-4
J gene: TRBJ1-1
clone size: medium-sized

CDR3 protein: CAWDRVGYGYTF
V gene: TRBV30
J gene: TRBJ1-2
clone size: few

CDR3 protein: CASSSLPAGLTYEQYF
V gene: TRBV27
J gene: TRBJ2-7
clone size: few

CDR3 protein: CASRDRGTAGELFF
V gene: TRBV21-1
J gene: TRBJ2-2
clone size: -

CDR3 protein: CASRPTGKGSRAFF
V gene: TRBV6-5
J gene: TRBJ1-1
clone size: -

CDR3 protein: CASSFREAGAGYTF
V gene: TRBV5-1
J gene: TRBJ1-2
clone size: few

CDR3 protein: CASRPYGTVNEKLFF
V gene: TRBV11-2
J gene: TRBJ1-4
clone size: -

CDR3 protein: CASSRRQGGNQPQHF
V gene: TRBV19
J gene: TRBJ1-5
clone size: -

CDR3 protein: CASSPAGGRMNTEAFF
V gene: TRBV7-2
J gene: TRBJ1-1
clone size: once

CDR3 protein: CASSFQGRDNQPQHF
V gene: TRBV5-1
J gene: TRBJ1-5
clone size: -

CDR3 protein: CASSWTSGSTDTQYF
V gene: TRBV5-1
J gene: TRBJ2-3
clone size: -

CDR3 protein: CATSDFRGGHTGELFF
V gene: TRBV24-1
J gene: TRBJ2-2
clone size: -

CDR3 protein: CATQPGQGAGSPLHF
V gene: TRBV11-2
J gene: TRBJ1-6
clone size: -

CDR3 protein: CASSGRGNEKLFF
V gene: TRBV28
J gene: TRBJ1-4
clone size: -

CDR3 protein: CASGLVLGRGPSNEQFF
V gene: TRBV12-5
J gene: TRBJ2-1
clone size: -

CDR3 protein: CALATGYEQYF
V gene: TRBV10-3
J gene: TRBJ2-7
clone size: -

CDR3 protein: CSTARGNTEAFF
V gene: TRBV29-1
J gene: TRBJ1-1
clone size: once

CDR3 protein: CASRLGQNYGYTF
V gene: TRBV12-3/TRBV12-4
J gene: TRBJ1-2
clone size: -

CDR3 protein: CASSDRLSGRAPGANVLTF
V gene: TRBV7-2
J gene: TRBJ2-6
clone size: -

CDR3 protein: CASNGGRNTEAFF
V gene: TRBV5-8
J gene: TRBJ1-1
clone size: few

CDR3 protein: CASSPSDRLDSPLHF
V gene: TRBV28
J gene: TRBJ1-6
clone size: few

CDR3 protein: CASSPNRDRGYEQYF
V gene: TRBV19
J gene: TRBJ2-7
clone size: once